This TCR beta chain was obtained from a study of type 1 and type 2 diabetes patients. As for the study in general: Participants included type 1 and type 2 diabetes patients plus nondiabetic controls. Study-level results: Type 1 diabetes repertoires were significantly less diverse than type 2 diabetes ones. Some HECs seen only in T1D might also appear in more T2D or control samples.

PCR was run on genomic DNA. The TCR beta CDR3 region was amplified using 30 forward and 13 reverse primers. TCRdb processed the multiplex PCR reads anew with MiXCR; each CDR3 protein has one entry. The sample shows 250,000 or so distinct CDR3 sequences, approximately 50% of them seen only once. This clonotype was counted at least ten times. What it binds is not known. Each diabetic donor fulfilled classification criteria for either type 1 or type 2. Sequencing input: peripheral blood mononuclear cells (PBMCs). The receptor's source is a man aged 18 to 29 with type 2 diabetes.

CDR3 in DNA: TGTGCCAGCAGGGCGACAGTGGGGGGTTTACCCCTCCACTTT. Its translation: CASRATVGGLPLHF. The V gene is TRBV2, the J gene TRBJ1-6, with D perhaps matching TRBD1 (5 bases). V was cut by 6 bases and J by 12 bases, with 18 bases left in between. CDR3 size: 14 residues. In germline, CDR1 is SNHLY, CDR2 FYNNEI.